The clone carrying this T cell receptor (beta chain) was detected ten times or more. The antigen is not known. The CDR3 ends on some other residue instead of the conserved phenylalanine or tryptophan, so this is likely a read error. CDR1 and CDR2 from the germline V gene are SQVTM and ANQGSEA. V shed 3 bases, J shed 5 bases, and the junction held 8 bases outside the gene matches. This CDR3 is built from 14 residues. The sample originates from a study of response to subunit inactivated influenza vaccine. Study-wide findings and caveats: With each seasonal influenza vaccination, the authors suggested, few new T cells are recruited.

TCRdb processed the RT-PCR reads anew with MiXCR; each CDR3 protein has one entry. The sample includes around 500,000 distinct CDR3 sequences, over 9.5% of them seen just once. The TCR originated in a man over 45 who received an inactivated influenza vaccine. Sequencing was performed on PBMCs from blood, taken 40 to 50 days after vaccination. This chain uses TRBV29-1 with TRBJ2-3; the match to TRBD2 covers 7 bases. CDR3 in DNA: TGCAGCGTTGAGATGGGAGGGTATGAAGATACGCAGTATGTT. Protein: CSVEMGGYEDTQYV.